A single sample gave rise to the 29 T cell receptor beta chains below, sequenced in a study of T cells in Graves' hyperthyroidism and ophthalmopathy. TCR beta CDR3 sequences were amplified from RNA transcripts. The TCR CDR3 was amplified in a first-round RT-PCR using the HTBI primer set. One entry per CDR3 protein, called by TCRdb with MiXCR from the multiplex PCR reads. Of 450,000 to 600,000 distinct CDR3 sequences listed, around 15% were seen once; the top ten hold 11% to 15%. Sequenced material: blood. Receptors originate from a middle-aged woman with Graves' hyperthyroidism.

This clonotype was found many times. V is TRBV10-3 and J is TRBJ1-1, with TRBD1 identical over 9 bases. CDR1 ENHRY and CDR2 SYGVKD come from the germline V gene. V lost 5 bases, J lost 6 bases, and 10 bases stayed unmatched. This CDR3 region has 15 residues. CDR3 coding DNA: TGTGCCATCAGTTTTCAAACAGGGGGCGAGGCTGAAGCTTTCTTT. Translation gives CAISFQTGGEAEAFF.

A remark on this clonotype: This could be a read error, since a much larger clone is one nucleotide away. The chain has TRBV12-3 or TRBV12-4 and TRBJ2-7; D not resolved. This CDR3 is 14 amino acids long. The CDR3 here is CAGSTPGTSYEQYF. The CDR3 DNA reads TGTGCCGGCAGCACCCCTGGCACCTCCTACGAGCAGTACTTC.

This clonotype was observed a few times. This chain uses TRBV10-3 with TRBJ2-1; no firm D call. CDR1 ENHRY and CDR2 SYGVKD come from the germline V gene. Between the trimmed V and J ends, which lost 3 bases and 8 bases, there was a span of 8 bases. The CDR3 extends over 12 amino acids. The CDR3 DNA reads as TGTGCCATCAGTGATCAGTCCCATGAGCAGTTCTTC. Translated, it gives CAISDQSHEQFF.

This chain links TRBV20-1 with TRBJ2-2; D might be TRBD2 (6 bases). CDR3 size: 17 residues. In germline, CDR1 is DFQATT, CDR2 SNEGSKA (reference sequence). V lost 3 bases, J lost 0 bases, and 17 bases lay in between. DNA of the CDR3: TGCAGTGCTAGTAAGGGATTTAGCGGTGCGAACACCGGGGAGCTGTTTTTT. It specifies CSASKGFSGANTGELFF.

This clonotype was observed many times. This chain joins TRBV28 and TRBJ1-1, with D possibly being TRBD1 (6 bases). Trimming pared 3 bases from V and 1 base from J, leaving 12 bases between. Germline loops: CDR1 MDHEN, CDR2 SYDVKM. The CDR3 runs to 15 residues. The CDR3 is CASSLSLGANTEAFF. The DNA for the CDR3 is TGTGCCAGCAGTTTGTCTCTGGGGGCGAACACTGAAGCTTTCTTT.

At least ten counts were recorded for this clonotype. A junction boundary mismatches the germline segment, possibly from a read error. V gene TRBV5-1 combines with J gene TRBJ1-5, with 7 nucleotides matching TRBD1. The CDR3 covers 14 residues. Germline loops: CDR1 SGHRS, CDR2 YFSETQ. CDR3 sequence: CASSLASGGQPQHF. In DNA form, the CDR3 reads TGTGCCAGCAGCTTAGCCTCAGGGGGGCAGCCCCAGCATTTT.

This clonotype was detected ten times or more. The V call is TRBV5-1, the J call TRBJ2-1; D unresolved. Germline V gene lookup returns CDR1 SGHRS and CDR2 YFSETQ. V gave up 0 bases and J gave up 5 bases, with 9 bases separating them. The CDR3 covers 14 residues. CDR3 loop: CASSLAQTNNEQFF. The CDR3 DNA is TGCGCCAGCAGCTTGGCGCAGACAAACAATGAGCAGTTCTTC.

Many counts were recorded for this clonotype. The chain employs TRBV7-9 and TRBJ1-4; TRBD1 is a possible D gene (6 bases). The germline CDR1 and CDR2 sequences are SEHNR and FQNEAQ (reference sequence). V gave up 3 bases and J gave up 6 bases, with 17 bases separating them. This CDR3 is built from 16 residues. CDR3 bases: TGTGCCAGCAGCTTGGGGGCTCCCCCCCGGGATGAAAAACTGTTTTTT. Amino acids: CASSLGAPPRDEKLFF.

This clonotype was detected a few times. This chain links TRBV5-6 with TRBJ2-7, with 8 bases aligning to TRBD2. V lost 6 bases to trimming and J lost 5 bases; unmatched junction nucleotides: 10. The germline gives CDR1 SGHDT, CDR2 YYEEEE. The CDR3 spans 14 residues. The CDR3 DNA sequence: TGTGCCAGCACCTTTAGCGGGATACTCCACGAGCAGTACTTC. Translating it yields CASTFSGILHEQYF.

This clonotype was detected many times. The V and J genes are TRBV5-1 and TRBJ2-3; the D is unclear. Trimming pared 4 bases from V and 4 bases from J, leaving 22 bases between. Germline values: CDR1 SGHRS, CDR2 YFSETQ. The CDR3 extends over 17 amino acids. The CDR3 protein is CASSRSLPARGPDTQYF. CDR3 nucleotide sequence: TGCGCCAGCAGCCGATCGTTGCCCGCTCGAGGCCCAGATACGCAGTATTTT.

This chain uses TRBV7-2 with TRBJ1-1; TRBD1 matches 7 bases. Germline lookup yields CDR1 SGHTA and CDR2 FQGNSA. V trimming: 5 bases; J trimming: 0 bases; junction bases outside the gene matches: 6. The CDR3 contains 15 residues. The CDR3 DNA reads as TGTGCCAGCAGCGTCCTTCAGGGGGTGAACACTGAAGCTTTCTTT. This gives the protein CASSVLQGVNTEAFF.

This clonotype was detected ten times or more. An end of the junction does not agree with germline; a read error may underlie this. The chain is built from TRBV5-1 and TRBJ1-4; 8 positions agree with TRBD1. Per germline, CDR1 SGHRS and CDR2 YFSETQ. The CDR3 sequence is 14 residues long. The CDR3 spells CASSSTGGGEKLFF. DNA of the CDR3: TGTGCCAGCAGCTCCACAGGGGGAGGTGAAAAACTGTTTTTT.

This clonotype occurred many times. This sequence joins TRBV2 and TRBJ1-2; 8 nucleotides agree with TRBD1. After removal of 6 bases from V and 8 bases from J, the junction contained 20 bases not matched to a gene. Germline V gene sequence: CDR1 SNHLY, CDR2 FYNNEI. This CDR3 is 17 amino acids long. The CDR3 coding sequence is TGTGCCAGCAGGGGGGCTTCGGATCCTTCAGGGGGCAAAGGCTACACCTTC. This codes for CASRGASDPSGGKGYTF.

This clonotype was seen a handful of times. A clone one base away is much larger, so this may be a read error. The genes are TRBV5-1 and TRBJ2-3, with 10 bases aligning to TRBD2. V was clipped by 3 bases and J by 5 bases; unmatched bases: 9. CDR3 length: 16 amino acids. CDR1 is SGHRS and CDR2 is YFSETQ in the germline V gene. CDR3 amino acids: CASSSMTSGLVDTQYF. CDR3 nucleotides: TGCGCCAGCAGCTCGATGACTAGCGGGCTGGTAGATACGCAGTATTTT.

This clonotype appeared many times. The genes are TRBV12-3 or TRBV12-4 and TRBJ2-1; 7 bases are shared with TRBD2. The V gene end was trimmed by 6 bases and the J gene end by 3 bases; junction bases not matched to a gene: 5. The CDR3 length is 14 residues. Here the CDR3 reads CASSPGLVYNEQFF. The CDR3 bases are TGTGCCAGCAGCCCCGGACTAGTCTACAATGAGCAGTTCTTC.

The chain carries TRBV5-6 and TRBJ1-1; the D gene is possibly TRBD1 (5 bases). Trimming shortened V by 6 bases and J by 5 bases, and 14 bases separated the two germline ends. The CDR3 is 13 residues long. Germline loops: CDR1 SGHDT, CDR2 YYEEEE. CDR3 sequence: CASTTGGRTEAFF. DNA of the CDR3: TGTGCCAGCACCACGGGGGGGAGAACTGAAGCTTTCTTT. The full variable domain, in which reference TRBV5-6 and TRBJ1-1 provide the parts outside the CDR3, is DAGVTQSPTHLIKTRGQQVTLRCSPKSGHDTVSWYQQALGQGPQFIFQYYEEEERQRGNFPDRFSGHQFPNYSSELNVNALLLGDSALYLCASTTGGRTEAFFGQGTRLTVV.

The chain combines TRBV6-1 with TRBJ2-1; possible D gene TRBD2, 6 bases. Trimming shortened V by 7 bases and J by 3 bases, and 22 bases separated the two germline ends. The germline V gene encodes CDR1 MNHNS and CDR2 SASEGT. The CDR3 runs to 17 residues. The CDR3 loop is CASILDFGGRSYNEQFF. DNA of the CDR3: TGTGCCAGCATTCTGGACTTTGGAGGGAGAAGCTACAATGAGCAGTTCTTC.

The chain is built from TRBV27 and TRBJ1-4; D is possibly TRBD1 (6 bases). The CDR3 consists of 17 residues. Germline CDR1 and CDR2: MNHEY and SMNVEV (reference sequence). Trimming cost V 4 bases and J 1 base, with 16 bases left between them. CDR3: CASSSTRVRGTNEKLFF. The CDR3 DNA follows: TGTGCCAGCAGTTCTACTAGGGTCAGGGGAACTAATGAAAAACTGTTTTTT.

This clonotype appeared many times. This sequence joins TRBV2 and TRBJ2-5; D unclear. V was shortened by 4 bases and J by 2 bases, with 11 bases between the two germline ends. This CDR3 has 14 amino acids. CDR1 SNHLY and CDR2 FYNNEI come from the germline V gene. The CDR3 loop is CASSGLQTQETQYF. The CDR3 coding sequence is TGTGCCAGCAGTGGTCTCCAAACACAAGAGACCCAGTACTTC.

The chain joins TRBV20-1 to TRBJ2-1, with no clear D. With 2 bases removed from V and 5 bases from J, the gap between germline ends came to 10 bases. In germline, CDR1 is DFQATT, CDR2 SNEGSKA (reference sequence). The CDR3 has 13 amino acids. The CDR3 sequence is CSARWRTDNEQFF. DNA for the CDR3: TGCAGTGCTAGATGGCGTACAGACAATGAGCAGTTCTTC.

This clonotype was seen just once. This rearrangement joins TRBV19 to TRBJ2-2; D perhaps matches TRBD1 (6 bases). This CDR3 contains 15 residues. The germline CDR1 and CDR2 sequences are LNHDA and SQIVND (reference sequence). V lost 3 bases and J lost 1, with 9 bases in between. The CDR3 nucleotides are TGTGCCAGTAGTATCGGGACAAGGAACACCGGGGAGCTGTTTTTT. Encoded protein: CASSIGTRNTGELFF.

This clonotype was observed many times. The genes are TRBV28 and TRBJ2-4, with 8 positions matching TRBD2. V was pared by 5 bases and J by 0 bases, with 12 bases of the junction left unmatched. Germline CDR1 MDHEN, CDR2 SYDVKM. The CDR3 runs to 18 residues. The CDR3 here is CASSQPPGAGGAKNIQYF. The CDR3 DNA is TGTGCCAGCAGTCAACCCCCAGGTGCGGGAGGAGCCAAAAACATTCAGTACTTC.

At least ten counts were recorded for this clonotype. The rearrangement joins TRBV6-1 to TRBJ1-5, with D possibly TRBD1 on 5 matching bases. The CDR3 runs to 16 residues. V lost 5 bases to trimming and J lost 5 bases, with 19 bases between them. Germline V CDR1 and CDR2: MNHNS, SASEGT. The CDR3 loop is CASSTNAAGPHQPQHF. The CDR3 DNA sequence: TGTGCCAGCAGTACGAATGCCGCGGGGCCCCATCAGCCCCAGCATTTT.

This clonotype was counted many times. The rearrangement uses TRBV7-9 and TRBJ2-3; possibly TRBD1 or TRBD2 for D (5 bases each). Germline-derived CDR1 and CDR2 are SEHNR and FQNEAQ (reference sequence). V was trimmed by 0 bases and J by 5 bases, leaving 12 bases between them. The CDR3 length is 15 residues. The CDR3 is CASSLANEGIDTQYF. CDR3 bases: TGTGCCAGCAGCTTAGCGAACGAGGGGATAGATACGCAGTATTTT.

The rearrangement joins TRBV2 to TRBJ2-3, with D perhaps given as TRBD1 or TRBD2 (5 bases each). V gave up 9 bases and J gave up 3 bases, with 16 bases separating them. Germline CDR1 reads SNHLY; CDR2 reads FYNNEI. The CDR3 loop spans 14 amino acids. The CDR3 sequence is CASPGPGGTDTQYF. The CDR3 DNA reads TGTGCCAGTCCGGGGCCGGGTGGGACAGATACGCAGTATTTT. The full variable domain, rest sourced from reference TRBV2 and TRBJ2-3, is EPEVTQTPSHQVTQMGQEVILRCVPISNHLYFYWYRQILGQKVEFLVSFYNNEISEKSEIFDDQFSVERPDGSNFTLKIRSTKLEDSAMYFCASPGPGGTDTQYFGPGTRLTVL.

The chain recombines TRBV15 with TRBJ2-1; D possibly corresponds to TRBD1 (5 bases). Germline V CDR1 and CDR2: LNHNV, YYDKDF (reference sequence). This CDR3 contains 14 residues. V was shortened by 0 bases and J by 7 bases, with 10 bases between the two germline ends. This CDR3 is CATSRDYPGNEQFF. CDR3 DNA: TGTGCCACCAGCAGAGACTACCCAGGGAATGAGCAGTTCTTC.

Note on this clonotype: A read error may explain this, as a much larger clone is one base away. The chain has TRBV3-1 and TRBJ2-5; 12 bases map to TRBD2. The length of the CDR3 is 15 residues. Germline V gives CDR1 LGHDT, CDR2 YNNKEL (reference sequence). The junction had 5 bases not matched to a gene; V was cut back by 4 bases and J by 5 bases. CDR3 loop: CASSLTSGSGETQYF. DNA of the CDR3: TGTGCCAGCAGCCTGACTAGCGGGAGCGGGGAGACCCAGTACTTC.

This clonotype was seen at least ten times. This rearrangement joins TRBV5-6 to TRBJ2-1; no clear D gene. CDR3 length equals 14 residues. Germline CDR1 and CDR2: SGHDT and YYEEEE. V lost 4 bases to trimming and J lost 4 bases, with 12 bases between them. The CDR3 reads CASSQTTLYNEQFF. CDR3 sequence (DNA): TGTGCCAGCAGCCAAACAACGCTTTACAATGAGCAGTTCTTC.

This clonotype was observed at least ten times. The CDR3 sequence is CAWREPGTSQETQYF. Written as DNA, the CDR3 is TGTGCCTGGAGGGAACCCGGGACTTCACAAGAGACCCAGTACTTC. The chain joins TRBV30 to TRBJ2-5; tentative D call: TRBD2 (6 bases). Germline CDR1 is GTSNPN and CDR2 is SVGIG (reference sequence). Trimming cost V 3 bases and J 2 bases, with 16 bases left between them. The CDR3 is made up of 15 amino acids.